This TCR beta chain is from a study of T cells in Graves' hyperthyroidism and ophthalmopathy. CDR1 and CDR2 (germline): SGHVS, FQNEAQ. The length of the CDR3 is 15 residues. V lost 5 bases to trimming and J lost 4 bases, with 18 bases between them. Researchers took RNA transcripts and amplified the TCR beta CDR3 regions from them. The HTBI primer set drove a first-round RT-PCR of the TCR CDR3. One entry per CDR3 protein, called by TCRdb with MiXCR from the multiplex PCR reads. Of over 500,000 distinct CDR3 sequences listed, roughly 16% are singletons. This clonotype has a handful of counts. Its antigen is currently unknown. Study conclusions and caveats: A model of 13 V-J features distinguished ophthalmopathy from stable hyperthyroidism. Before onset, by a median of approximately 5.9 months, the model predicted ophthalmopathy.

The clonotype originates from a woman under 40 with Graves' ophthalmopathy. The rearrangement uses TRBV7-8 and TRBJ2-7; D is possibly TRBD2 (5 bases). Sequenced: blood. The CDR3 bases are TGTGCCAGCAGCCCGCCCAATTCTCTAGCATACGAGCAGTACTTC. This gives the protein CASSPPNSLAYEQYF.